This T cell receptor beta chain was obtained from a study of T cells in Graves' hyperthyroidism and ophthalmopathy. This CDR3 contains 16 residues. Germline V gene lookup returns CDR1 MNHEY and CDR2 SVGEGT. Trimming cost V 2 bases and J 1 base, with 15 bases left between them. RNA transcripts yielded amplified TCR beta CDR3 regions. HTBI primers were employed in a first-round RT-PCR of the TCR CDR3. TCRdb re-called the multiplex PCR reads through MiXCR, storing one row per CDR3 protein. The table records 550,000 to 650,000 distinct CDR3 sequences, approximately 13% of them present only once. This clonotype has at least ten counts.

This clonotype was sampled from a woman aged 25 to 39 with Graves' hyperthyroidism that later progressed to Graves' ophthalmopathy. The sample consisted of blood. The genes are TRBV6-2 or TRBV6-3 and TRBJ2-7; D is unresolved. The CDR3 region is CASSYEVPVGSYEQYF. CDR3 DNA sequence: TGTGCCAGCAGTTACGAAGTCCCGGTGGGATCCTACGAGCAGTACTTC.